The entry that follows covers one T cell receptor beta chain sequence. This clonotype was found a few times. Its antigen target is currently unknown. Base-call qualities are not available, and no considerably larger clone is one nucleotide away. This entry comes from a study of blood T cells in healthy people across ages (dated by TCRdb to about 2015). Regarding the research as a whole: In model experiments, roughly one uniquely barcoded TCR beta cDNA molecule per two T cells was captured by template switching. The study measured age-related changes in TCR beta repertoire diversity using deep sequencing normalized with unique cDNA molecular identifiers. Donors were grouped into four age groups: young (average about 15 years), middle-aged (roughly 38), aged (approximately 67) and long-lived (over 80). To avoid experimental bias, donors of different ages were distributed randomly across sequencing lanes. The study analyzed two additional independent replicas of 1 million unique cDNA reads from the same blood draw for two donors, one aged 18 to 29 and one aged 80 or older.

The method was 5' RACE. TCRdb names Illumina HiSeq 2500 as the instrument used. A second PCR of roughly 7 to 11 cycles was performed with a sample-barcoded 5' primer and a J-beta primer mix. A template-switch 5' adaptor carrying 12 random nucleotides introduced a unique molecular identifier onto each TCR beta cDNA molecule. Each sample yielded at least 3 million CDR3-containing paired-end reads. First-strand cDNA synthesis was performed from all RNA using the Mint cDNA synthesis kit, with priming by a TRBC-specific oligonucleotide. Following uracil-DNA glycosylase treatment, a first 18-cycle PCR with universal primers M1SS and BC2_uni_R was performed on all cDNA. The paper's data handling went like this. Normalization of each sample was performed by random selection of 1 million high-quality reads, each carrying a distinct molecular identifier. Reads with shared molecular identifiers were discarded instead of being binned into consensus sequences. MiTCR, run with a Q25 quality threshold and the strictest error-elimination algorithm, handled CDR3 identification, clonotype clustering and error correction. A nonparametric unseen species model using Euler transformation provided a lower-bound estimate of total TCR beta diversity. Clones were called with MiXCR by TCRdb after fastp trimmed the public reads at Q25, and only in-frame beta chains were retained. Identical CDR3 protein sequences are pooled into one entry, listed with their most common genes and DNA. TCRdb's processing, not the study's, gives the V and J calls here. This sample has hundreds of thousands of distinct CDR3 sequences in its table, and around 48% of those were observed once. The ten largest account for roughly 31% of the sample.

The investigation overall reported the following: Donor CMV infection status was unknown, potentially confounding age-related changes in expanded clonotypes. Since profiling was done on bulk unsorted PBMCs, naive and antigen-experienced compartments could not be conclusively compared. There was a strong correlation between observed TCR beta diversity and the percentage of naive T cells measured by flow cytometry. Estimates of total diversity based on one million sequenced T cells were considered lower bounds and underestimates. Compared with the aged group, more naive CD4+ T cells, fewer expanded clones and increased TCR diversity were shown by the long-lived group, suggesting age selection. Observed TCR beta diversity per million T cells fell roughly linearly with age, and a significant reduction was already apparent by age roughly 40.

The trim is 6 bases for V and 4 bases for J, with a gap of 8 bases between the germline ends. From its cysteine to its phenylalanine, the CDR3 spans 12 amino acids. The entry retains the CDR3 DNA only, 36 bases that are in frame from base 1. The germline V gene (reference sequence) specifies MNHNY as CDR1 and SVGAGI as CDR2. Donors were under 40 systemically healthy Caucasian individuals from Russia aged roughly 6 to 90 years. Roughly 11 milliliters of peripheral blood were drawn from each donor into EDTA-treated Vacutainer tubes. Ficoll-Paque density-gradient centrifugation was used to isolate PBMCs, with at least 7 million obtained per sample. Total RNA was extracted from PBMCs with Trizol reagent, with at least 5 micrograms obtained per sample. For every donor, an aliquot of PBMCs went through flow cytometry to measure the percentages of naive CD45RAhigh/CD27high T cells.

The receptor comes from a woman aged 60-70 years in good health. The chain couples TRBV6-6 to TRBJ2-3; the D gene is perhaps TRBD2, from 6 matching bases. Sequenced: blood. The CDR3 region has the sequence CASRGGADTQYF. The DNA sequence is TGTGCCAGCAGGGGAGGCGCAGATACGCAGTATTTT.